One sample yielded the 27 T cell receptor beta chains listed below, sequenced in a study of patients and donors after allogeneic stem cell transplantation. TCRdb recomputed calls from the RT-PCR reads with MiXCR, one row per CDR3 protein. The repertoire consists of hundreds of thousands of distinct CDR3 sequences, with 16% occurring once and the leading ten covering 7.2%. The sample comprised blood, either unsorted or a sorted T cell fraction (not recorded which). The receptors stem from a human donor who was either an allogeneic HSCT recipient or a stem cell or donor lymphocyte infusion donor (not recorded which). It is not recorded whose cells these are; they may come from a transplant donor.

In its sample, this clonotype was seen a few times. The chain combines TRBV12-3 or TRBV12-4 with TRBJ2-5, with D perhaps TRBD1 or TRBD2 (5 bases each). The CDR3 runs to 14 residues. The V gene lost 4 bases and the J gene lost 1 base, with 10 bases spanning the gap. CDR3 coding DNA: TGTGCCAGCAGTTACCGGGACGTCCAAGAGACCCAGTACTTC. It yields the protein CASSYRDVQETQYF.

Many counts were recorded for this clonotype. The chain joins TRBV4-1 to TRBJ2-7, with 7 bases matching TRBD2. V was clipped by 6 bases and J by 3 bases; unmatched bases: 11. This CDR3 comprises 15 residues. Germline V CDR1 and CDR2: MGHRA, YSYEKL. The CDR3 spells CASSQNGGRVYEQYF. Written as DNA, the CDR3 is TGCGCCAGCAGTCAGAACGGGGGGAGAGTCTACGAGCAGTACTTC.

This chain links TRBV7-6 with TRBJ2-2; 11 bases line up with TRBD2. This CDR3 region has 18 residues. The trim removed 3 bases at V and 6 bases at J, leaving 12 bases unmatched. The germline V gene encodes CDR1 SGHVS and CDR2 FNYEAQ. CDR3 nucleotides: TGTGCCAGCAGCTTGTCTACGACTAGCGGGGCCCCTGCCGGGGAGCTGTTTTTT. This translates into CASSLSTTSGAPAGELFF.

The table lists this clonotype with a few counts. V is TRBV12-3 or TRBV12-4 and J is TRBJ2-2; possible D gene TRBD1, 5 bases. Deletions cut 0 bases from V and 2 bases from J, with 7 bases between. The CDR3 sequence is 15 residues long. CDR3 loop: CASSLATENTGELFF. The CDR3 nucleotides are TGTGCCAGCAGTTTAGCGACAGAAAACACCGGGGAGCTGTTTTTT.

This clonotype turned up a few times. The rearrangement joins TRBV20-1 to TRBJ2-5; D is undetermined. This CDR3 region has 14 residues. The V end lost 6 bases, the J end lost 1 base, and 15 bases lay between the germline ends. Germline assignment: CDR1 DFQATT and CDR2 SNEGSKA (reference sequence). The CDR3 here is CSATPAEIQETQYF. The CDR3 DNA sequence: TGCAGTGCCACCCCCGCAGAGATCCAAGAGACCCAGTACTTC.

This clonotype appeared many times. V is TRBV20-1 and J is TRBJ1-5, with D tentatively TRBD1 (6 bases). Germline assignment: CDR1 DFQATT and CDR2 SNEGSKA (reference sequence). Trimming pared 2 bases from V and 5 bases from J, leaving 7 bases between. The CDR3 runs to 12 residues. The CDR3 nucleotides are TGCAGTGCTAGATACAGGGATCAGCCCCAGCATTTT. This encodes CSARYRDQPQHF.

The DNA of the CDR3 is TGTGCCATCAGCCCTACCCCCTTAGTCGGACCAGATACGCAGTATTTT. Protein sequence: CAISPTPLVGPDTQYF. The rearrangement links TRBV10-3 to TRBJ2-3, with D unclear. The CDR3 covers 16 residues. Trimming pared 6 bases from V and 4 bases from J, leaving 20 bases between. The V gene's germline CDR1 is ENHRY and CDR2 SYGVKD.

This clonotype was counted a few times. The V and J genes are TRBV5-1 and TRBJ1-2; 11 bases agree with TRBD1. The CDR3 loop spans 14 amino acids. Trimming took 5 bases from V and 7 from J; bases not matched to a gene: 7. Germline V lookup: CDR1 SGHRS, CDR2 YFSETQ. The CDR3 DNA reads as TGCGCCAGCAGTGGAGGACAGGGGGCTTTTGGCTACACCTTC. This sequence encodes CASSGGQGAFGYTF.

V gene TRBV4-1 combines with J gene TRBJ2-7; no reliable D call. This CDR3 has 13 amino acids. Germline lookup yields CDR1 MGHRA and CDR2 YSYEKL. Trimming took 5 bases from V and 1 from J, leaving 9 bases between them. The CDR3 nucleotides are TGCGCCAGCAGCACCGACGGGTCCTACGAGCAGTACTTC. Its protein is CASSTDGSYEQYF.

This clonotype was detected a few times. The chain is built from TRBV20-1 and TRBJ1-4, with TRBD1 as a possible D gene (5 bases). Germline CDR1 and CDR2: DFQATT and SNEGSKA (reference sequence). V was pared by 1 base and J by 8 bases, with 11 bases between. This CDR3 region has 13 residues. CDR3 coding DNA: TGCAGTGCTAGAGCTCCTACAGGAGAAAAACTGTTTTTT. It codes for CSARAPTGEKLFF.

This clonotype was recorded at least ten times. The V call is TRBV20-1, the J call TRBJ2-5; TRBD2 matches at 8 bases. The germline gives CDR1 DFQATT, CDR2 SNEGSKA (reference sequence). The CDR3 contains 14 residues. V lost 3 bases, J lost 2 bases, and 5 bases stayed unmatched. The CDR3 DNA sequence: TGCAGTGCTAGGGGATTAGCGGGGCAAGAGACCCAGTACTTC. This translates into CSARGLAGQETQYF.

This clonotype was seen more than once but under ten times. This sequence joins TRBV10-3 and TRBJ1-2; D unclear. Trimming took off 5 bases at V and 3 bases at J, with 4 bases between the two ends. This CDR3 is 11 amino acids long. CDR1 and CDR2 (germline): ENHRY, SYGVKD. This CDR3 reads CAISHDYGYTF. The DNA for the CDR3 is TGTGCCATCAGTCATGACTATGGCTACACCTTC.

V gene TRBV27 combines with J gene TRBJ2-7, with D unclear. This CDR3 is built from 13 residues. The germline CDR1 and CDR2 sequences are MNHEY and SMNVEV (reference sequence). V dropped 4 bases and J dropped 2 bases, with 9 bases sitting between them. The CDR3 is CASSSADPYEQYF. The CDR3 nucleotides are TGTGCCAGCAGTTCGGCTGACCCCTACGAGCAGTACTTC.

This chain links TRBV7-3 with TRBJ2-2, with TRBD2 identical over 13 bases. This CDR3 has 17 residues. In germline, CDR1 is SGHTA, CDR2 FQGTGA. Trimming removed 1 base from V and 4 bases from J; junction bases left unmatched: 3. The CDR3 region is CASSLRLAGGITGELFF. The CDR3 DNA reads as TGTGCCAGCAGCTTAAGACTAGCGGGAGGTATCACCGGGGAGCTGTTTTTT. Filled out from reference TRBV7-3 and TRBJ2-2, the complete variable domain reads GAGVSQTPSNKVTEKGKYVELRCDPISGHTALYWYRQSLGQGPEFLIYFQGTGAADDSGLPNDRFFAVRPEGSVSTLKIQRTERGDSAVYLCASSLRLAGGITGELFFGEGSRLTVL.

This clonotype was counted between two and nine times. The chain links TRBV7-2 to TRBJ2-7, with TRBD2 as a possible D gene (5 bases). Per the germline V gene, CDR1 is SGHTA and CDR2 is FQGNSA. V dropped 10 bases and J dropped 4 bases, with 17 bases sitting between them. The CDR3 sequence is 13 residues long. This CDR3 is CATSEAGLYEQYF. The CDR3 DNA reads TGTGCCACCTCAGAGGCGGGCTTATACGAGCAGTACTTC.

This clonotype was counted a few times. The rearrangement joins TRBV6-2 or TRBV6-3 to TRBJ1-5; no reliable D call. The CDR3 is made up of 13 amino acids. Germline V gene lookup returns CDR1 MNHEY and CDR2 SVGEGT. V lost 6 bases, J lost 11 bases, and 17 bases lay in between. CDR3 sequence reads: CASSPILHRTQHF. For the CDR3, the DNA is TGTGCCAGCAGCCCGATACTACATCGGACCCAGCATTTT.

The chain's CDR3 is CASSRMLQGTGTDTQYF. Here the CDR3 DNA reads TGCGCCAGCAGCCGAATGCTACAGGGGACGGGCACAGATACGCAGTATTTT. The chain carries TRBV5-1 and TRBJ2-3; 7 bases agree with TRBD1. The CDR3 sequence is 17 residues long. V dropped 4 bases and J dropped 1; count of bases not matched to a gene: 12. CDR1 is SGHRS, CDR2 YFSETQ, per germline.

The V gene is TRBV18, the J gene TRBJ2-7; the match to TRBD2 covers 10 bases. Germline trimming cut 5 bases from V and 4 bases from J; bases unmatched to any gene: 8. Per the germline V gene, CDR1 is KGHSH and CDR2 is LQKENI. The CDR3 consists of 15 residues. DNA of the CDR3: TGTGCCAGCTCATCTCTAGCGGGGGACTGGTACGAGCAGTACTTC. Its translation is CASSSLAGDWYEQYF.

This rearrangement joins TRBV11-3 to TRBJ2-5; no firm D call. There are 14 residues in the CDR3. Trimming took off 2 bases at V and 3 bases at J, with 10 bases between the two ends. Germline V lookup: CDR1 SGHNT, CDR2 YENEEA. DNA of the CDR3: TGTGCCAGCAGCTTATATGGCCAAAAAGAGACCCAGTACTTC. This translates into CASSLYGQKETQYF.

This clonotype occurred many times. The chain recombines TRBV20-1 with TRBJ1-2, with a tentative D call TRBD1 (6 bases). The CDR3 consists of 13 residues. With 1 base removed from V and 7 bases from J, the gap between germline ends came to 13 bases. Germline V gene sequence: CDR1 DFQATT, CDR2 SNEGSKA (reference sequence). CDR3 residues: CSARVKSRGGYTF. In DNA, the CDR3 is TGCAGTGCTAGAGTAAAATCCAGGGGTGGCTACACCTTC.

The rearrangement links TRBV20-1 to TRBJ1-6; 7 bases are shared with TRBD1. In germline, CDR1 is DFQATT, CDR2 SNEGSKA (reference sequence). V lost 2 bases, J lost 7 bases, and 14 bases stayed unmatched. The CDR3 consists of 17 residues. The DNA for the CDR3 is TGCAGTGCTAGATATCCCTCCGGGGCAGGGGGAAATTCACCCCTCCACTTT. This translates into CSARYPSGAGGNSPLHF.

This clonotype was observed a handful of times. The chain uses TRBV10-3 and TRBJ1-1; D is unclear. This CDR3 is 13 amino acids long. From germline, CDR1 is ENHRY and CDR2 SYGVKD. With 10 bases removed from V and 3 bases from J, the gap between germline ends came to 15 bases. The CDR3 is CATQAWADTEAFF. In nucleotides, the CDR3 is TGTGCCACCCAGGCTTGGGCGGACACTGAAGCTTTCTTT.

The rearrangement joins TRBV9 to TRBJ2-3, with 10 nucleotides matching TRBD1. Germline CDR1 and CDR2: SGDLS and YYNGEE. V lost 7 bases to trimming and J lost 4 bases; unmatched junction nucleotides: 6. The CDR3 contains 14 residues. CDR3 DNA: TGTGCCAGCGGGTTTGGACAGGGGGCAGATACGCAGTATTTT. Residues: CASGFGQGADTQYF.

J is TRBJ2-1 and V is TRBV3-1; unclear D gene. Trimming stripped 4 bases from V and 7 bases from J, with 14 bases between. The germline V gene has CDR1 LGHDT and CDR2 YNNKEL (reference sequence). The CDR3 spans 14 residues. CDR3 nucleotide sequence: TGTGCCAGCAGCCTACGGACCGCCCGGAATGAGCAGTTCTTC. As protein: CASSLRTARNEQFF.

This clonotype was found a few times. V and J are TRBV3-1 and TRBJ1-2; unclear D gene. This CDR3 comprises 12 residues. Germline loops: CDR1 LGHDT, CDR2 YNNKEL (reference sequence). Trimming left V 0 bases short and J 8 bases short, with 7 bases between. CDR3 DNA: TGTGCCAGCAGCCAAGACTTTGGGGGCTACACCTTC. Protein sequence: CASSQDFGGYTF.

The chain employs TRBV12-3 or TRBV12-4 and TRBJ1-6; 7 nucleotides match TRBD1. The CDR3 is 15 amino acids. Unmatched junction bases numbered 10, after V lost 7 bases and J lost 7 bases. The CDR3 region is CASTPTGSQNSPLHF. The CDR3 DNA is TGTGCCAGCACCCCGACAGGGTCTCAAAATTCACCCCTCCACTTT.

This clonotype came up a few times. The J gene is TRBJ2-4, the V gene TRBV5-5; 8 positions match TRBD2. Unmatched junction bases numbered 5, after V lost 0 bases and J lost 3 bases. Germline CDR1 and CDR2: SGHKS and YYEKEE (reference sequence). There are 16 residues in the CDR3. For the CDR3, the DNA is TGTGCCAGCAGCTTGGTTGTCACTAGCGGCAAAAACATTCAGTACTTC. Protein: CASSLVVTSGKNIQYF.